This entry lists 19 T cell receptor beta chains sequenced from one sample in a study of siplizumab effects on memory and regulatory T cells. Clones were sequenced by immunoSEQ multiplex PCR, and TCRdb holds only the in-frame ones, with some missing. The repertoire holds over 85,000 clones, with 90% to 95% as singletons. The source material was CD8+ T cells sorted from blood. These receptors came from a human donor in good health.

The chain uses TRBV27 and TRBJ2-1; tentatively, D is TRBD1 or TRBD2 (5 bases each). Germline V gene data show CDR1 as MNHEY and CDR2 as SMNVEV (reference sequence). The ends were cut back, 6 bases at V and 6 bases at J, with 18 bases in the middle. CDR3 length: 15 amino acids. CDR3 in amino acids: CASRESGTVGNEQFF. The CDR3 DNA is TGTGCCAGCAGGGAGTCCGGGACGGTGGGCAATGAGCAGTTCTTC.

The chain combines TRBV9 with TRBJ2-7, with 8 bases aligning to TRBD2. The CDR3 spans 17 residues. With V trimmed by 0 bases and J by 5 bases, 13 bases remained unmatched. Per the germline V gene, CDR1 is SGDLS and CDR2 is YYNGEE. The CDR3 DNA is TGTGCCAGCAGCGTAGATACCGCGGGACTAGGGATCCACGAGCAGTACTTC. Translation gives CASSVDTAGLGIHEQYF.

The chain employs TRBV23-1 and TRBJ2-3; TRBD1 matches at 12 bases. TRBV23-1 is noted as an ORF with a role that remains uncertain. The V segment lost 2 bases and the J segment 2 bases; nucleotides outside the gene matches: 5. The CDR3 extends over 17 amino acids. CDR3 sequence: CASSQVRDRGPTDTQYF. The CDR3 DNA sequence: TGCGCCAGCAGTCAAGTCCGGGACAGGGGGCCCACAGATACGCAGTATTTT.

This sequence joins TRBV7-8 and TRBJ2-3; 13 bases line up with TRBD2. The germline gives CDR1 SGHVS, CDR2 FQNEAQ. This CDR3 has 19 residues. The J segment lost 2 bases and the V segment lost 4 bases, leaving 12 bases of the junction unmatched. The CDR3 region is CASSSRPGLAGELTDTQYF. The CDR3 DNA sequence: TGTGCCAGCAGCTCACGACCCGGACTAGCGGGGGAGCTCACAGATACGCAGTATTTT.

This clone has only one observation. This chain links TRBV19 with TRBJ1-5, with D perhaps TRBD1 (6 bases). This CDR3 has 12 residues. V was clipped by 10 bases and J by 6 bases, with 13 bases between them. Germline CDR1 is LNHDA and CDR2 is SQIVND (reference sequence). The CDR3 nucleotides are TGTGCCACCGACCAGGGGATTCAGCCCCAGCATTTT. Translating it yields CATDQGIQPQHF.

V and J are TRBV13 and TRBJ1-4, with TRBD1 identical over 9 bases. The CDR3 has 14 residues. Germline V gene lookup returns CDR1 PRHDT and CDR2 FYEKMQ (reference sequence). V dropped 5 bases and J dropped 8; count of bases not matched to a gene: 6. In DNA, the CDR3 is TGTGCCAGCAGCGAACAGGGGGCGGGGGAAAAACTGTTTTTT. Its translation: CASSEQGAGEKLFF.

This clone rates as medium-sized (0.01 to 0.1%). The V and J genes are TRBV6-5 and TRBJ1-1, with 8 bases matching TRBD1. The germline V gene has CDR1 MNHEY and CDR2 SVGAGI. The ends lost 0 bases at V and 4 bases at J; junction bases unmatched: 4. This CDR3 region has 15 residues. Here the CDR3 DNA reads TGTGCCAGCAGTTACTCACAGGGGGGAGGCACTGAAGCTTTCTTT. It translates to CASSYSQGGGTEAFF.

The rearrangement uses TRBV27 and TRBJ2-7; 8 bases agree with TRBD1. Trimming removed 7 bases from V and 6 bases from J; junction bases left unmatched: 8. Germline V gene sequence: CDR1 MNHEY, CDR2 SMNVEV (reference sequence). CDR3 size: 13 residues. CDR3 DNA sequence: TGTGCCAGCACTTCAGACAGGGGAGGCGAGCAGTACTTC. Its translation: CASTSDRGGEQYF.

This chain links TRBV7-2 with TRBJ2-4; D remains ambiguous. The CDR3 sequence is 15 residues long. Germline lookup yields CDR1 SGHTA and CDR2 FQGNSA. With 4 bases removed from V and 3 bases from J, the gap between germline ends came to 13 bases. For the CDR3, the DNA is TGTGCCAGCAGCTCGCCCAAAGAAGTCAAAAACATTCAGTACTTC. Its protein product is CASSSPKEVKNIQYF.

This clone was counted a single time. The chain recombines TRBV4-2 with TRBJ2-7; 8 bases agree with TRBD1. Looked up from germline, CDR1 is LGHNA and CDR2 is YNFKEQ. The CDR3 covers 15 residues. V shed 0 bases and J 4 bases; nucleotides not matched to a gene: 5. The CDR3 sequence: CASSQDPGGSYEQYF. The CDR3 DNA reads TGTGCCAGCAGCCAAGATCCAGGGGGCTCTTACGAGCAGTACTTC.

The chain uses TRBV19 and TRBJ2-2; D is ambiguous. The length of the CDR3 is 13 residues. Germline V gene sequence: CDR1 LNHDA, CDR2 SQIVND (reference sequence). V was cut by 3 bases and J by 2 bases, with 4 bases left in between. CDR3 sequence reads: CASSMRNTGELFF. The CDR3 coding sequence is TGTGCCAGTAGTATGAGAAACACCGGGGAGCTGTTTTTT.

This rearrangement joins TRBV5-4 to TRBJ2-1, with a weak D call TRBD2 (6 bases). The V gene lost 0 bases and the J gene lost 5 bases, with 18 bases spanning the gap. The CDR3 is 17 amino acids. Germline V gene lookup returns CDR1 SGHNT and CDR2 YYREEE (reference sequence). The DNA for the CDR3 is TGTGCCAGCAGCTTGGCCAATGGTGGACTATACAACAATGAGCAGTTCTTC. Amino acids: CASSLANGGLYNNEQFF.

The chain has TRBV7-6 and TRBJ2-5; 7 bases fit TRBD2. The CDR3 is made up of 16 amino acids. CDR1 SGHVS and CDR2 FNYEAQ come from the germline V gene. Losses at the gene ends were 2 bases for V and 5 bases for J; bases not matched to a gene: 11. CDR3 region: CASSLPGLEVPETQYF. In DNA, the CDR3 is TGTGCCAGCAGCTTACCAGGACTAGAGGTGCCGGAGACCCAGTACTTC.

The chain employs TRBV9 and TRBJ2-3; a weak D match, TRBD1 (5 bases). The CDR3 is 15 amino acids. With 0 bases removed from V and 2 bases from J, the gap between germline ends came to 10 bases. CDR1 is SGDLS, CDR2 YYNGEE, per germline. The CDR3 DNA follows: TGTGCCAGCAGCGTAGCGTACAGGACCACAGATACGCAGTATTTT. It encodes CASSVAYRTTDTQYF.

The rearrangement joins TRBV9 to TRBJ1-3; the D is unclear. The CDR3 spans 16 residues. The germline V and J ends were trimmed by 3 bases and 0 bases, with 13 bases remaining between them. CDR1 is SGDLS, CDR2 YYNGEE, per germline. CDR3 region: CASSGLEESSGNTIYF. The CDR3, as DNA: TGTGCCAGCAGCGGACTAGAAGAGAGCTCTGGAAACACCATATATTTT.

The V and J genes are TRBV7-9 and TRBJ2-1, with a possible D match to TRBD2 (6 bases). CDR1 is SEHNR, CDR2 FQNEAQ, per germline (reference sequence). V lost 5 bases, J lost 11 bases, and 13 bases lay in between. This CDR3 contains 12 residues. CDR3 sequence: CASSEAGNKQFF. The CDR3 DNA reads TGTGCCAGCAGCGAGGCGGGAAACAAGCAGTTCTTC.

V usage is TRBV30 and J usage is TRBJ1-1; D may be TRBD1 (6 bases). Germline V gene sequence: CDR1 GTSNPN, CDR2 SVGIG (reference sequence). This CDR3 spans 12 amino acids. With 2 bases removed from V and 4 bases from J, the gap between germline ends came to 8 bases. Here the CDR3 DNA reads TGTGCCTGGAGTTGGGGGCCCACTGAAGCTTTCTTT. Amino acid sequence: CAWSWGPTEAFF.

This chain links TRBV5-1 with TRBJ1-1; tentative D call: TRBD1 (5 bases). The CDR3 loop spans 14 amino acids. The germline V and J ends were trimmed by 0 bases and 4 bases, with 10 bases remaining between them. Germline-derived CDR1 and CDR2 are SGHRS and YFSETQ. The chain's CDR3 is CASSLDAGLTEAFF. In DNA, the CDR3 is TGCGCCAGCAGCTTGGACGCAGGGCTCACTGAAGCTTTCTTT.

The chain carries TRBV5-1 and TRBJ2-7; no definite D call. Germline lookup yields CDR1 SGHRS and CDR2 YFSETQ. V shed 0 bases and J shed 5 bases, with 12 bases lying between them. The CDR3 runs to 14 residues. CDR3: CASSLGSGVDEQYF. The CDR3 DNA is TGCGCCAGCAGCTTGGGGTCTGGAGTCGACGAGCAGTACTTC. The variable domain in full, with the rest retrieved from reference TRBV5-1 and TRBJ2-7, is KAGVTQTPRYLIKTRGQQVTLSCSPISGHRSVSWYQQTPGQGLQFLFEYFSETQRNKGNFPGRFSGRQFSNSRSEMNVSTLELGDSALYLCASSLGSGVDEQYFGPGTRLTVT.